This is a list of T cell receptor beta chains from one sample in a study of blood T cell repertoires in COVID-19. Libraries were prepared by immunoSEQ multiplex PCR; TCRdb keeps only in-frame clonotypes and omits some of them. The sample lists 300,000 to 450,000 clones; about 89% were seen once. The sequencing sample was made of peripheral blood. These receptors were collected from a woman in her thirties with COVID-19, enrolled during active disease. The CDR3 runs from the conserved cysteine through the conserved F or W. The order of the fields is clone size, J gene, D gene, V gene, CDR3 DNA, CDR3 protein. D genes are given only for firm matches. Clone size is stated in some rows and not others, as once, few, many or a class when expanded.

abundance: NA
j_gene: TRBJ2-1
d_gene: TRBD2
v_gene: TRBV7-2
CDR3nt: TGTGCCAGCAGCTTAATCGCTAGCGGGAGGGCCTCCTACAATGAGCAGTTCTTC
CDR3aa: CASSLIASGRASYNEQFF

abundance: NA
j_gene: TRBJ2-5
d_gene: TRBD2
v_gene: TRBV9
CDR3nt: TGTGCCAGCAGCCTGGGGGTAGCGGGGGGCCCCTCTGGGGAGACCCAGTACTTC
CDR3aa: CASSLGVAGGPSGETQYF

abundance: NA
j_gene: TRBJ2-1
d_gene: TRBD2
v_gene: TRBV29-1
CDR3nt: TGCAGCGCTCAGGGACTAGCGGGGGGCATCGAGTTCTTC
CDR3aa: CSAQGLAGGIEFF

abundance: NA
j_gene: TRBJ1-2
d_gene: NA
v_gene: TRBV3-1/TRBV3-2
CDR3nt: TGTGCCAGCAGTCACAGGGACGGCTACACCTTC
CDR3aa: CASSHRDGYTF

abundance: NA
j_gene: TRBJ2-7
d_gene: TRBD2
v_gene: TRBV6-6
CDR3nt: TGTGCCAGCAGATCACTAGCGGCTGCCTACGAGCAGTACTTC
CDR3aa: CASRSLAAAYEQYF

abundance: NA
j_gene: TRBJ1-5
d_gene: NA
v_gene: TRBV19
CDR3nt: TGTGCCAGTAGTATGGGACACTTCCATTTT
CDR3aa: CASSMGHFHF

abundance: once
j_gene: TRBJ1-6
d_gene: TRBD1
v_gene: TRBV28
CDR3nt: TGTGCCAGCAGGCCGACAGGGGAGGGGTATTCACCCCTCCACTTT
CDR3aa: CASRPTGEGYSPLHF

abundance: NA
j_gene: TRBJ1-6
d_gene: NA
v_gene: TRBV27
CDR3nt: TGTGCCAGCAGACTTAATGCCGGGTCTAACCTGGCATATTCACCCCTCCACTTT
CDR3aa: CASRLNAGSNLAYSPLHF

abundance: NA
j_gene: TRBJ1-1
d_gene: NA
v_gene: TRBV9
CDR3nt: TGTGCCAGCAGCGTTGGGAGAATGAACACTGAAGCTTTCTTT
CDR3aa: CASSVGRMNTEAFF

abundance: NA
j_gene: TRBJ1-2
d_gene: TRBD1
v_gene: TRBV13
CDR3nt: TGTGCCAGCAGCTTAGGTTCCCTAACAGGGGTGGGCTATGGCTACACCTTC
CDR3aa: CASSLGSLTGVGYGYTF

abundance: NA
j_gene: TRBJ2-1
d_gene: NA
v_gene: TRBV4-2
CDR3nt: TGTGCCAGCAGCCAAGCAGGTGTGACCAATGAGCAGTTCTTC
CDR3aa: CASSQAGVTNEQFF

abundance: NA
j_gene: TRBJ1-5
d_gene: NA
v_gene: TRBV7-9
CDR3nt: TGTGCCAGCAGCTTAGGCTTGGAGACCTGGGGCAATCAGCCCCAGCATTTT
CDR3aa: CASSLGLETWGNQPQHF

abundance: NA
j_gene: TRBJ1-3
d_gene: TRBD1
v_gene: TRBV3-1/TRBV3-2
CDR3nt: TGTGCCAGCAGCCTACAGGGGGCCGTTGGAAACACCATATATTTT
CDR3aa: CASSLQGAVGNTIYF

abundance: NA
j_gene: TRBJ2-2
d_gene: TRBD2
v_gene: TRBV2
CDR3nt: TGTGCCAGCAGGGAGCGGGAGCCGCAGGTGAACACCGGGGAGCTGTTTTTT
CDR3aa: CASREREPQVNTGELFF

abundance: NA
j_gene: TRBJ2-7
d_gene: NA
v_gene: TRBV11-1
CDR3nt: TGTGCCAGCAGCTTAGCGGAGGGGGCCTCCTACGAGCAGTACTTC
CDR3aa: CASSLAEGASYEQYF

abundance: NA
j_gene: TRBJ2-5
d_gene: NA
v_gene: TRBV5-4
CDR3nt: TGTGCCAGCAGCTTAGGGGGGGGAGAGACCCAGTACTTC
CDR3aa: CASSLGGGETQYF

abundance: NA
j_gene: TRBJ1-1
d_gene: NA
v_gene: TRBV30
CDR3nt: TGTGCCTGGAGTGTACCGGACGGGGGGCCGAACACTGAAGCTTTCTTT
CDR3aa: CAWSVPDGGPNTEAFF

abundance: NA
j_gene: TRBJ2-5
d_gene: NA
v_gene: TRBV4-1
CDR3nt: TGCGCCAGCAGCCAAGATATGGCCAGGCCTAAGGAGACCCAGTACTTC
CDR3aa: CASSQDMARPKETQYF

abundance: few
j_gene: TRBJ1-5
d_gene: NA
v_gene: TRBV6-1
CDR3nt: TGTGCCAGCAGTGAAGCCGGGGGGCTTACGCCCCAGCATTTT
CDR3aa: CASSEAGGLTPQHF

abundance: NA
j_gene: TRBJ2-3
d_gene: NA
v_gene: TRBV7-2
CDR3nt: TGTGCCAGCAGCTTAGGTTCTTGGGCAGTCACAGATACGCAGTATTTT
CDR3aa: CASSLGSWAVTDTQYF

abundance: NA
j_gene: TRBJ2-5
d_gene: TRBD2
v_gene: TRBV5-8
CDR3nt: TGTGCCAGCAGCTTTAGCGGGGTCGAGACCCAGTACTTC
CDR3aa: CASSFSGVETQYF

abundance: NA
j_gene: TRBJ2-2
d_gene: TRBD1
v_gene: TRBV7-2
CDR3nt: TGTGCCAGCAGCTTCGGGACAGGGGGCACCGGGGAGCTGTTTTTT
CDR3aa: CASSFGTGGTGELFF

abundance: NA
j_gene: TRBJ1-2
d_gene: TRBD1
v_gene: TRBV24-1
CDR3nt: TGTGCCACCAGTGCCCCAATTCGACAGGGGAGGTATGGCTACACCTTC
CDR3aa: CATSAPIRQGRYGYTF

abundance: NA
j_gene: TRBJ2-7
d_gene: TRBD1
v_gene: TRBV6-5
CDR3nt: TGTGCCAGCAGTTACCGCCGAGGACAGGGCTACGAGCAGTACTTC
CDR3aa: CASSYRRGQGYEQYF

abundance: NA
j_gene: TRBJ1-2
d_gene: TRBD1
v_gene: TRBV6-5
CDR3nt: TGTGCCAGCAGCCGTACAGGGGATGGCTACACCTTC
CDR3aa: CASSRTGDGYTF

abundance: NA
j_gene: TRBJ1-2
d_gene: NA
v_gene: TRBV5-1
CDR3nt: TGCGCCAGCAGCTTTCCACCACCCCCACCCGGTGGCTACACCTTC
CDR3aa: CASSFPPPPPGGYTF

abundance: once
j_gene: TRBJ1-5
d_gene: TRBD1
v_gene: TRBV19
CDR3nt: TGTGCCAGTGAGGGACAGAGCAATCAGCCCCAGCATTTT
CDR3aa: CASEGQSNQPQHF

abundance: NA
j_gene: TRBJ2-4
d_gene: NA
v_gene: TRBV19
CDR3nt: TGTGCCAGTAGTCCTTCCTCCAACGCCGGGGGCAAAAACATTCAGTACTTC
CDR3aa: CASSPSSNAGGKNIQYF

abundance: few
j_gene: TRBJ1-5
d_gene: TRBD1
v_gene: TRBV24-1
CDR3nt: TGTGCCACCAGTGACCGAGGGACAGGGGGAGGTCAGCCCCAGCATTTT
CDR3aa: CATSDRGTGGGQPQHF

abundance: NA
j_gene: TRBJ1-4
d_gene: TRBD1
v_gene: TRBV3-1/TRBV3-2
CDR3nt: TGTGCCAGCAGCCGGAACCGGGACAGACAAAAACTGTTTTTT
CDR3aa: CASSRNRDRQKLFF

abundance: few
j_gene: TRBJ1-5
d_gene: NA
v_gene: TRBV27
CDR3nt: TGTGCCAGCAGCTTAGGACATTTTGGCAATCAGCCCCAGCATTTT
CDR3aa: CASSLGHFGNQPQHF

abundance: NA
j_gene: TRBJ2-5
d_gene: TRBD2
v_gene: TRBV6-2/TRBV6-3
CDR3nt: TGTGCCAGCAGTTTACTAGCGGGGGACCAAGAGACCCAGTACTTC
CDR3aa: CASSLLAGDQETQYF

abundance: NA
j_gene: TRBJ1-2
d_gene: NA
v_gene: TRBV18
CDR3nt: TGTGCCAGCTCAGAGTCCAGGGGCACATATGGCTACACCTTC
CDR3aa: CASSESRGTYGYTF

abundance: once
j_gene: TRBJ1-1
d_gene: TRBD1
v_gene: TRBV6-6
CDR3nt: TGTGCCAGTTTTCAGGGGGCGAACACTGAAGCTTTCTTT
CDR3aa: CASFQGANTEAFF

abundance: NA
j_gene: TRBJ1-1
d_gene: TRBD1
v_gene: TRBV29-1
CDR3nt: TGCAGCGTTGAACTGAGACAGGGTGCTGAAGCTTTCTTT
CDR3aa: CSVELRQGAEAFF

abundance: few
j_gene: TRBJ1-5
d_gene: NA
v_gene: TRBV24-1
CDR3nt: TGTGCCCCCCACATCCCACGGGGAAGGAATCAGCCCCAGCATTTT
CDR3aa: CAPHIPRGRNQPQHF

abundance: NA
j_gene: TRBJ2-1
d_gene: NA
v_gene: TRBV20-1
CDR3nt: TGCAGTGCTATCGGGGAGTTTGAGCAGTTCTTC
CDR3aa: CSAIGEFEQFF

abundance: NA
j_gene: TRBJ1-1
d_gene: NA
v_gene: TRBV7-8
CDR3nt: TGTGCCAGCAGCTTAGGGACAGCCACTGAAGCTTTCTTT
CDR3aa: CASSLGTATEAFF

abundance: NA
j_gene: TRBJ2-5
d_gene: NA
v_gene: TRBV29-1
CDR3nt: TGCAGCGTTGGGACTAACTCTCAAGAGACCCAGTACTTC
CDR3aa: CSVGTNSQETQYF

abundance: NA
j_gene: TRBJ1-1
d_gene: TRBD1
v_gene: TRBV27
CDR3nt: TGTGCCAGCAGTTTATCCAGACAGGGGGCGCGTTTGTGGATGAACACTGAAGCTTTCTTT
CDR3aa: CASSLSRQGARLWMNTEAFF

abundance: once
j_gene: TRBJ1-2
d_gene: NA
v_gene: TRBV19
CDR3nt: TGTGCCAGTAGTATAACGGGGGGCAACTATGGCTACACCTTC
CDR3aa: CASSITGGNYGYTF

abundance: NA
j_gene: TRBJ1-2
d_gene: NA
v_gene: TRBV3-1/TRBV3-2
CDR3nt: TGTGCCAGCAGCTCCTCGACAGGCGCGGTCTATGGCTACACCTTC
CDR3aa: CASSSSTGAVYGYTF

abundance: NA
j_gene: TRBJ1-2
d_gene: TRBD1
v_gene: TRBV7-9
CDR3nt: TGTGCCAGCAGCCAAGACAGGGTTAAATATGGCTACACCTTC
CDR3aa: CASSQDRVKYGYTF

abundance: once
j_gene: TRBJ1-5
d_gene: NA
v_gene: TRBV9
CDR3nt: TGTGCCAGCAGCGTGGGACAAAATCAGCCCCAGCATTTT
CDR3aa: CASSVGQNQPQHF

abundance: NA
j_gene: TRBJ2-1
d_gene: TRBD2
v_gene: TRBV27
CDR3nt: TGTGCCAGCAGTTTAGCGGGGGGACCCCACAATGAGCAGTTCTTC
CDR3aa: CASSLAGGPHNEQFF

abundance: once
j_gene: TRBJ2-1
d_gene: NA
v_gene: TRBV27
CDR3nt: TGTGCCAGCAGTTTCCCAAGGAGGGGCGTAGGAAATGAGCAGTTCTTC
CDR3aa: CASSFPRRGVGNEQFF

abundance: NA
j_gene: TRBJ1-4
d_gene: NA
v_gene: TRBV7-6
CDR3nt: TGTGCCAGCAGCTTAGCCGGGTCGAATGAAAAACTGTTTTTT
CDR3aa: CASSLAGSNEKLFF

abundance: NA
j_gene: TRBJ2-1
d_gene: TRBD2
v_gene: TRBV5-1
CDR3nt: TGCGCCAGCAGCTTCGGACTAGCGGGATATGAGCAGTTCTTC
CDR3aa: CASSFGLAGYEQFF

abundance: NA
j_gene: TRBJ1-2
d_gene: NA
v_gene: TRBV20-1
CDR3nt: TGCAGTGCAAACCTCGGACAGATGAAAACCTTC
CDR3aa: CSANLGQMKTF

abundance: NA
j_gene: TRBJ2-3
d_gene: TRBD2
v_gene: TRBV3-1/TRBV3-2
CDR3nt: TGTGCCAGCAGCCGGACGAAATCTAGCGGAGCCCGATCTCGCACAGATACGCAGTATTTT
CDR3aa: CASSRTKSSGARSRTDTQYF